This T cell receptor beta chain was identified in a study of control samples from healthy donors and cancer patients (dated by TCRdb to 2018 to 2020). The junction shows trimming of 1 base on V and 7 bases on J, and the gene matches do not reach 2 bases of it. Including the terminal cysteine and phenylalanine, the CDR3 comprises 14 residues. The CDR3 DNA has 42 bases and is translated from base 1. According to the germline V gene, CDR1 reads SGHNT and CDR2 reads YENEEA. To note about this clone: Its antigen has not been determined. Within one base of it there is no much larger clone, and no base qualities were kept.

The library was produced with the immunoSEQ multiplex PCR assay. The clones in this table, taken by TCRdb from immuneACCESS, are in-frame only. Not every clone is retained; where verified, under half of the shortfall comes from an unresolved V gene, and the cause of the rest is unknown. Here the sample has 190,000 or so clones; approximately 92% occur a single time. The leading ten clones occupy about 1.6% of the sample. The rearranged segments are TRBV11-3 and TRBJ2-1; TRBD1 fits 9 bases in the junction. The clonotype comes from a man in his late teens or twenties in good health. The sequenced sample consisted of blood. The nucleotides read TGTGCCAGCAGCTTAGGACAGGGGGAGAATGAGCAGTTCTTC. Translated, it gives CASSLGQGENEQFF. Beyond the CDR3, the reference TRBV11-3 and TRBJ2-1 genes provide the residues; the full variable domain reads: EAGVVQSPRYKIIEKKQPVAFWCNPISGHNTLYWYLQNLGQGPELLIRYENEEAVDDSQLPKDRFSAERLKGVDSTLKIQPAELGDSAVYLCASSLGQGENEQFFGPGTRLTVL.